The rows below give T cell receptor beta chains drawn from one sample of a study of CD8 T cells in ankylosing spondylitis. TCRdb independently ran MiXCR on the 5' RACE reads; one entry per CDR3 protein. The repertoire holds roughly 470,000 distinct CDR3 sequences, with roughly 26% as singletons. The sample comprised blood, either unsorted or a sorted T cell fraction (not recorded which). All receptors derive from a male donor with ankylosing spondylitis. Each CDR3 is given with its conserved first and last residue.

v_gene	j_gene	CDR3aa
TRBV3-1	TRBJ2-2	CASSQDGLAGAHGELFF
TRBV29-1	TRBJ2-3	CSVDGRAPGGTDTQYF
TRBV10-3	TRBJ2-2	CAISEFPSANTGELFF
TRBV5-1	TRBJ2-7	CASSSSTSVGLLGQYF
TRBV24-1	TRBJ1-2	CATSGEGYGYTF
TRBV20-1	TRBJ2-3	CSASDFSSTDTQYF
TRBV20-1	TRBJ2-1	CSARDGGTPNNEQFF
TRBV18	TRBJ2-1	CASSPTRDEQFF
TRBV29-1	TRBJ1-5	CSVEVSGDGNQPQHF
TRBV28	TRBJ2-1	CASSTTGDSGNEQFF
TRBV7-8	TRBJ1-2	CASSLVGTEDNYGYTF
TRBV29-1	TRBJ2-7	CSGGTGYYEQYF
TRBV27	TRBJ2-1	CASREWNNEQFF
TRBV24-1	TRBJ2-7	CATSEPGRGNYEQYF
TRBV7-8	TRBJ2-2	CASSLRSGTPGELFF
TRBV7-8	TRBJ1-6	CASSPDLYSPLHF
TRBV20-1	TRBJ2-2	CSAPTQGGSGELFF
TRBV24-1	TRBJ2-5	CATSDLRQGRWETQYF
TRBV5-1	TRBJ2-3	CASSLAFGPGGDTQYF
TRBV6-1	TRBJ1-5	CASRRGSSNQPQHF
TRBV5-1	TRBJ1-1	CASSWLGQRNTEAFF
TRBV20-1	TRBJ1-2	CSASGARYGYIF
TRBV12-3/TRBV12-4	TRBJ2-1	CASSDKGVATLEGEQFF
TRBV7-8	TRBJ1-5	CASSSYRVGVNQPQHF
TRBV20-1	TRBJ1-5	CSARDDAQFNQPQHF
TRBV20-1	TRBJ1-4	CSARDLRGTNEKLFF
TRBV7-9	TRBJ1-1	CASSLDRPGAFF
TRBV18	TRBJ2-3	CASSPTSGPDTQYF
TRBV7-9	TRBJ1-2	CASSLGGDSYGYTF
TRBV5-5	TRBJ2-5	CASRRREGQGWETQYF
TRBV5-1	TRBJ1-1	CASSLEGAEAFF
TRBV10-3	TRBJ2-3	CAISEPNSGDGTDTQYF
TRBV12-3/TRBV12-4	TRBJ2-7	CASSRSSTSGQYF
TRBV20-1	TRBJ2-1	CSAKLAGGVYNEQFF
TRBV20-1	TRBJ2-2	CSASDTSTGELFF
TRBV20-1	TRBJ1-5	CSARDRLKGESQPQHF
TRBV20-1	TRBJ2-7	CSARDGRQGRSEQYF
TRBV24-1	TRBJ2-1	CATSDLKLAEGNEQFF
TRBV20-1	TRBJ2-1	CSASLAGVSYNEQFF
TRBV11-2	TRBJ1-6	CASSLRPGQQNNSPLHF
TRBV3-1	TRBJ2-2	CASSQGPGYGELFF
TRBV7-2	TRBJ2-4	CASSSSQGGVTKNIQYF
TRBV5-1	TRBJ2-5	CASSLGNLAPVYF
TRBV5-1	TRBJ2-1	CASSLVGHNEQFF
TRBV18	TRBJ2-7	CASSPGLSSVYEQYF
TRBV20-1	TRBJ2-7	CSATWGTELSYEQYF
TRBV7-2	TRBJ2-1	CASSFAVTYNEQFF
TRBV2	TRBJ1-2	CASMTDSSYGYTF